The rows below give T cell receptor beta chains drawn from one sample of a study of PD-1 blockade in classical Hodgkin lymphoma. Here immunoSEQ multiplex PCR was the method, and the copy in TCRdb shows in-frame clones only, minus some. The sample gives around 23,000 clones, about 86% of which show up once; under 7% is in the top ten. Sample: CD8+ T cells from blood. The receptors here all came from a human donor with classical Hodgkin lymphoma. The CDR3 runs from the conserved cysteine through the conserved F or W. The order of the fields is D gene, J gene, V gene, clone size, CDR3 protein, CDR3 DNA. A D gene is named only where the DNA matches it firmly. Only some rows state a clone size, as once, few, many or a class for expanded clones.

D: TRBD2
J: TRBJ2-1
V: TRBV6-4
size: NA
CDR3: CASSDSTLAGGPNEQFF
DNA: TGTGCCAGCAGTGACTCGACACTAGCGGGAGGGCCGAATGAGCAGTTCTTC

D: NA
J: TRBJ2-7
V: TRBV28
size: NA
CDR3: CASSFGTPLYEQYF
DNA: TGTGCCAGCAGTTTTGGGACTCCACTCTACGAGCAGTACTTC

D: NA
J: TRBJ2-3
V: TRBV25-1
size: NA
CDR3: CASSELGATDTQYF
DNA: TGTGCCAGCAGTGAACTGGGGGCCACAGATACGCAGTATTTT

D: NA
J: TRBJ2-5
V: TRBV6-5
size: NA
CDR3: CASSRWGSETQYF
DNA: TGTGCCAGCAGTCGGTGGGGGAGTGAGACCCAGTACTTC

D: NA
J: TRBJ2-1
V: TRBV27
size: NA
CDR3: CASSLSLALNVHEQFF
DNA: TGTGCCAGCAGTTTATCTCTAGCCCTCAACGTACATGAGCAGTTCTTC

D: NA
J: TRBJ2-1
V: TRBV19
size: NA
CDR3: CASSAGRSNEQFF
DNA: TGTGCCAGTAGTGCGGGCCGGTCCAATGAGCAGTTCTTC

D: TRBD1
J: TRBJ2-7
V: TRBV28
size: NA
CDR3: CASSFLGQGFEQYF
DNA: TGTGCCAGCAGTTTTCTCGGACAGGGGTTCGAGCAGTACTTC

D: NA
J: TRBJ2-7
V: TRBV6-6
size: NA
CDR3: CASLRGRYEQYF
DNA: TGTGCCAGCCTTCGGGGACGGTACGAGCAGTACTTC

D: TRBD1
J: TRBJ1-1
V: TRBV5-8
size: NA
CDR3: CASSPGTGEWETEAFF
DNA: TGTGCCAGCAGCCCCGGGACAGGGGAGTGGGAAACTGAAGCTTTCTTT

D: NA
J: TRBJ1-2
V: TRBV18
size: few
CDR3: CASSAAGFYGYTF
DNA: TGTGCCAGCTCGGCTGCAGGGTTCTATGGCTACACCTTC

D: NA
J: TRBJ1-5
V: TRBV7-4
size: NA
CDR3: CASSQEGTSFNQPQHF
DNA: TGTGCCAGCAGCCAAGAAGGGACATCTTTCAATCAGCCCCAGCATTTT

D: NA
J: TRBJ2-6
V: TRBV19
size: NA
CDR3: CASSIGPGANVLTF
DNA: TGTGCCAGTAGTATAGGGCCTGGGGCCAACGTCCTGACTTTC

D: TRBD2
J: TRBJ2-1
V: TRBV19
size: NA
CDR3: CATRLAGGQNEQFF
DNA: TGTGCCACCAGACTAGCGGGGGGGCAAAATGAGCAGTTCTTC

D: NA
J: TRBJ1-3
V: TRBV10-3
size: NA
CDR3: CAISFDGNSGNTIYF
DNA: TGTGCCATCAGTTTCGATGGTAACTCTGGAAACACCATATATTTT

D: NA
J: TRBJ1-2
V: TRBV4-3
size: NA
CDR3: CASSQDPGEAFYGYTF
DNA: TGCGCCAGCAGCCAGGATCCAGGGGAGGCCTTCTATGGCTACACCTTC